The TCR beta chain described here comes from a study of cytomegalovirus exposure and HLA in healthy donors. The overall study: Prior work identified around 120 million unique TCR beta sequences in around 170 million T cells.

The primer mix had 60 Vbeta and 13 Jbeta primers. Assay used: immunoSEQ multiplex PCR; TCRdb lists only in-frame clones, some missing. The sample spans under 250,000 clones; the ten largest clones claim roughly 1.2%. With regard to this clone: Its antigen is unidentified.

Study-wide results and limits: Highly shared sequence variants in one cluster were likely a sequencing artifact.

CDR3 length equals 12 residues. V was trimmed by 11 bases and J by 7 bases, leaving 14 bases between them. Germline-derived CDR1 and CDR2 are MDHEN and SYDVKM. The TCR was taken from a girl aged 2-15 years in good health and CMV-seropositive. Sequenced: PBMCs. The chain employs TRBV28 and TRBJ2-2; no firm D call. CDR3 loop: CAGEGVGGELFF. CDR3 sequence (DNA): TGTGCCGGCGAAGGAGTTGGCGGGGAGCTGTTTTTT.